The 10 T cell receptor beta chains given below trace back to one sample, sequenced in a study of T-cell memory formation after mild COVID-19. MiXCR was run by TCRdb on the 5' RACE reads, yielding one entry per CDR3 protein. The repertoire consists of about 38,000 distinct CDR3 sequences, with roughly an eighth occurring once and the leading ten covering approximately 28%. Sequenced sample: PBMCs or a T cell subset sorted from them (not recorded which). The origin of the receptors is a man aged 18 to 29 who had mild COVID-19 (a few samples of this study predate the infection). Cell type and time point are not known.

This clonotype came up many times. V is TRBV21-1 and J is TRBJ2-7; TRBD1 is taken as the D call from the table, unchecked against the DNA. TRBV21-1 is an annotated pseudogene. The CDR3 runs 14 residues. CDR3 sequence (DNA): TGTGCCAGCAGCAAGGACACAGGGGGCAATGAGCAGTACGTC. It encodes CASSKDTGGNEQYV.

V gene TRBV5-5 combines with J gene TRBJ2-6, with unresolved D. The length of the CDR3 is 16 residues. The V end lost 0 bases, the J end lost 0 bases, and 7 bases lay between the germline ends. CDR1 and CDR2 from the germline V gene are SGHKS and YYEKEE (reference sequence). CDR3: CASSLGTTSGANVLTF. The CDR3 DNA is TGTGCCAGCAGCTTGGGAACCACCTCTGGGGCCAACGTCCTGACTTTC.

This clonotype has at least ten counts. This chain connects TRBV20-1 to TRBJ1-5; TRBD1 matches at 11 bases. Germline-derived CDR1 and CDR2 are DFQATT and SNEGSKA (reference sequence). This CDR3 comprises 16 residues. Unmatched junction bases numbered 13, after V lost 5 bases and J lost 7 bases. CDR3 nucleotides: TGCAGTGCTGGAATCGGGACAGGGGGTCTGGGCCAGCCCCAGCATTTT. Translated, it gives CSAGIGTGGLGQPQHF.

This clonotype has more than one count but fewer than ten. The rearrangement links TRBV5-4 to TRBJ2-3; TRBD1 aligns across 7 bases. The length of the CDR3 is 14 residues. V shed 5 bases and J 2 bases; nucleotides not matched to a gene: 5. The germline V gene encodes CDR1 SGHNT and CDR2 YYREEE (reference sequence). The CDR3 here is CASRAGGDTDTQYF. Here the CDR3 DNA reads TGTGCCAGCAGGGCAGGGGGTGACACAGATACGCAGTATTTT. The whole variable domain, remainder taken from reference TRBV5-4 and TRBJ2-3, is ETGVTQSPTHLIKTRGQQVTLRCSSQSGHNTVSWYQQALGQGPQFIFQYYREEENGRGNFPPRFSGLQFPNYSSELNVNALELDDSALYLCASRAGGDTDTQYFGPGTRLTVL.

This clonotype has a count of ten or more. The V call is TRBV6-2 or TRBV6-3, the J call TRBJ2-3, with D unclear. V was clipped by 5 bases and J by 5 bases, with 20 bases between them. The CDR3 consists of 16 residues. Germline V gene sequence: CDR1 MNHEY, CDR2 SVGEGT. CDR3 sequence: CASSPSRSRSLDTQYF. DNA for the CDR3: TGTGCCAGCAGTCCCTCTCGGTCCCGATCCCTAGATACGCAGTATTTT.

There are a few counts of this clonotype. The CDR3 spells CASGEPIGEQFF. The CDR3 DNA sequence: TGTGCCAGCGGGGAGCCAATAGGGGAGCAGTTCTTC. This chain connects TRBV2 to TRBJ2-1, with D possibly being TRBD2 (5 bases). Germline V gene lookup returns CDR1 SNHLY and CDR2 FYNNEI. Between the trimmed V and J ends, which lost 8 bases and 10 bases, there was a span of 15 bases. CDR3 length: 12 amino acids.

The table lists this clonotype with many counts. The V gene is TRBV4-2, the J gene TRBJ2-1; TRBD2 agrees at 11 bases. The CDR3 is made up of 16 amino acids. Germline CDR1 LGHNA, CDR2 YNFKEQ. Trimming removed 4 bases from V and 4 bases from J; junction bases left unmatched: 6. CDR3 region: CASSLETSGEYNEQFF. CDR3 DNA: TGTGCCAGCAGCCTTGAGACTAGCGGGGAATACAATGAGCAGTTCTTC.

This clonotype was observed many times. This chain joins TRBV7-2 and TRBJ1-5; D perhaps matches TRBD1 (5 bases). In germline, CDR1 is SGHTA, CDR2 FQGNSA. V was clipped by 1 base and J by 2 bases, with 9 bases between them. This CDR3 region has 15 residues. The CDR3 sequence: CASSLGQSGNQPQHF. The CDR3 bases are TGTGCCAGCAGCTTAGGACAGAGCGGCAATCAGCCCCAGCATTTT.

The chain employs TRBV6-1 and TRBJ2-2; no reliable D call. The CDR3 sequence is 13 residues long. V was pared by 4 bases and J by 4 bases, with 7 bases between. CDR1 MNHNS and CDR2 SASEGT come from the germline V gene. CDR3 DNA sequence: TGTGCCAGCAGTGCTATCCTCACCGGGGAGCTGTTTTTT. The encoded protein is CASSAILTGELFF.

This clonotype was picked up one time. V usage is TRBV7-9 and J usage is TRBJ2-3; the D call may be TRBD1 or TRBD2 (5 bases each). Germline values: CDR1 SEHNR, CDR2 FQNEAQ (reference sequence). The CDR3 is 14 amino acids. The ends were cut back, 4 bases at V and 4 bases at J, with 12 bases in the middle. CDR3 coding DNA: TGTGCCAGCAGCTACCGGGGCCTGGCAGATACGCAGTATTTT. It encodes CASSYRGLADTQYF.